This TCR beta chain was recorded in a study of CD8 T cells in Susac syndrome (dated by TCRdb to the late 2010s). About the full investigation: Whether CD8+ T cell activation and differentiation in Susac syndrome was antigen driven was tested using repertoire sequencing.

RNA was extracted using the RNeasy kit, and roughly 0.45 to 1 microgram was reverse transcribed with random hexamers. TCR beta CDR3 regions were amplified with the immunoSEQ multiplex PCR assay covering 54 Vbeta and 13 Jbeta segments. PCR amplification bias was corrected using a synthetic template baseline for primer optimization and computational correction. From the authors' description of their analysis: Reads were assigned to V, D and J genes according to IMGT and analyzed in immunoSEQ Analyzer, with only productive sequences retained. Clonality was calculated as one minus the Shannon entropy normalized by log2 of the number of productive unique sequences. For each patient and control, public and private clones were evaluated within the 100 most prevalent clones. A clone was defined as Susac-specific if it was absent from the healthy and MS cohorts, from roughly 1,000 published viral clones and from other ImmuneACCESS disease sequences. The raw public data were reprocessed by TCRdb itself: fastp quality trimming at Q25, MiXCR clonotype calling, in-frame beta chains only. Merged by CDR3 protein, the rows form single entries marked with the most common genes and DNA. The V and J calls were not made by the authors but by TCRdb's processing. The table for this sample lists more than 150,000 distinct CDR3 sequences; around 94% of them were counted only once. The top ten clonotypes cover roughly 0.13% of the sample.

Findings and caveats that apply to the study as a whole: The number of individuals in the TCR sequencing and HLA analysis was recognized as being relatively small.

In the germline V gene, CDR1 corresponds to LGHNA and CDR2 to YSLEER. From its cysteine to its phenylalanine, the CDR3 spans 15 amino acids. Left in the record is the CDR3 DNA by itself, 45 bases read in frame from the first base. Trimming removed 0 bases from V and 4 bases from J; the gene matches leave 2 bases unexplained. Worth noting for this clonotype: The antigen it recognizes is unknown. Base quality data are lacking; no much larger clone is found one base away.

High-throughput TCR beta sequencing profiled peripheral blood CD8+ and CD4+ T cells from healthy donors, Susac syndrome patients and multiple sclerosis patients. The healthy donors served as controls matched for age and sex. Bulk CD8+ and CD4+ T cells were purified by magnetic negative isolation, while CD8+ TEMRA cells were enriched using FACS. Blood was collected in EDTA tubes and processed within 24 hours, with PBMCs isolated through density gradient centrifugation. PBMCs intended for TCR sequencing were cryopreserved in liquid nitrogen and were subsequently thawed in a 37 degrees C water bath. The sorted or isolated CD4+, CD8+ and CD8+ TEMRA cells had a purity of 90% or higher.

Recombination joined TRBV4-3 with TRBJ2-2, and TRBD2 aligns with 7 junction nucleotides. Sequences were obtained from CD4+ T cells from PBMCs. The clonotype originates from a human donor in good health. The CDR3 region reads CASSQDGLVTGELFF. The DNA is as follows: TGCGCCAGCAGCCAAGATGGACTAGTCACCGGGGAGCTGTTTTTT.